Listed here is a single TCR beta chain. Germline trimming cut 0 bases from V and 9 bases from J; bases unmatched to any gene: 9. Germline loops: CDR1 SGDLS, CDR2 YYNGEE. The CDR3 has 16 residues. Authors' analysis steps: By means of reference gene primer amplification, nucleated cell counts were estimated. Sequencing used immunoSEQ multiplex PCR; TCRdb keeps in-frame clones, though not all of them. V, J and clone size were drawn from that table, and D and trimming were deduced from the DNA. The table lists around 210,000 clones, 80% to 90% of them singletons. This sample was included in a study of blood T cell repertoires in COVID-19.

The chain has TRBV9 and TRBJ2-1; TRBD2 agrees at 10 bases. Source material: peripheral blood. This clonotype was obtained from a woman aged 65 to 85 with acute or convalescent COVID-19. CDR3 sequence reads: CASSVAGLAVNSEQFF. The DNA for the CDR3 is TGTGCCAGCAGCGTAGCCGGACTAGCGGTGAACAGTGAGCAGTTCTTC.